The clone carrying this TCR beta chain was recorded many times. MiXCR, applied by TCRdb to the 5' RACE reads, yields one record per CDR3 protein. The profile shows about 26,000 distinct CDR3 sequences, 5.5% of them singletons. These data originate in a study of T cells after yellow fever vaccination. Study-wide background: Sorting by CD3, CD45RA, CCR7 and CD95 gave EM, EMRA, CM and Tscm subsets.

CDR1 and CDR2 from the germline V gene are DFQATT and SNEGSKA (reference sequence). V gave up 1 base and J gave up 9 bases, with 16 bases separating them. This CDR3 contains 13 residues. The sequencing here drew on PBMCs, either bulk or a sorted T-cell subset (CD4+, CD8+, memory, or dextramer-sorted; not recorded which), taken 15 days after the yellow fever booster vaccination. The chain has TRBV20-1 and TRBJ2-7; D might be TRBD2 (5 bases). This receptor was taken from a man between 25 and 39 years old who received the YFV17D yellow fever vaccine. This CDR3 is CSARGERVWGQYF. CDR3 sequence (DNA): TGCAGTGCTAGAGGGGAGAGGGTCTGGGGGCAGTACTTC.